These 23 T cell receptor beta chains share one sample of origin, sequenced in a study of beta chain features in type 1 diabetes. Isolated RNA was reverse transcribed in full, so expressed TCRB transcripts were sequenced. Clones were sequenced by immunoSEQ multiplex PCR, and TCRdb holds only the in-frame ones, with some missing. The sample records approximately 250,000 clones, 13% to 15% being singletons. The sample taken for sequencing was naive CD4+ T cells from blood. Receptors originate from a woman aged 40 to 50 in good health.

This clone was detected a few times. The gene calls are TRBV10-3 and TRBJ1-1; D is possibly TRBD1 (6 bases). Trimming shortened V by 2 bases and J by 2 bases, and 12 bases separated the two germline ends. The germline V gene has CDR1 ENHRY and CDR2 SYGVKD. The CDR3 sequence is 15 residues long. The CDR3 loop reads CAISERMGANTEAFF. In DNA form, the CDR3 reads TGTGCCATCAGTGAGCGAATGGGGGCAAACACTGAAGCTTTCTTT.

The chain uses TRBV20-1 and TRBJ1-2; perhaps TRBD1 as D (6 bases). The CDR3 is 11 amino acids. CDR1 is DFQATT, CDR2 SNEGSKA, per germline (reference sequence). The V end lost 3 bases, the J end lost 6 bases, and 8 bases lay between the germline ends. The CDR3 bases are TGCAGTGCTAGCAGGGGCGATGGCTACACCTTC. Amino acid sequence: CSASRGDGYTF.

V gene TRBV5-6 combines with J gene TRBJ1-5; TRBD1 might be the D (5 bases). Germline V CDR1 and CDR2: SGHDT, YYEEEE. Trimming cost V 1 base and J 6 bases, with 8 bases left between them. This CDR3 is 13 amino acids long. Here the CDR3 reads CASSLWGAQPQHF. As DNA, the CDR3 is TGTGCCAGCAGCTTGTGGGGCGCTCAGCCCCAGCATTTT.

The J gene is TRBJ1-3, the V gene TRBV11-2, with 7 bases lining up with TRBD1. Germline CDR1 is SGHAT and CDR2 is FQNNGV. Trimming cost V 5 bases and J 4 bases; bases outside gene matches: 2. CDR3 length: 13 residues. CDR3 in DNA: TGTGCCAGCAGCCCGGACAGGGGAAACACCATATATTTT. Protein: CASSPDRGNTIYF.

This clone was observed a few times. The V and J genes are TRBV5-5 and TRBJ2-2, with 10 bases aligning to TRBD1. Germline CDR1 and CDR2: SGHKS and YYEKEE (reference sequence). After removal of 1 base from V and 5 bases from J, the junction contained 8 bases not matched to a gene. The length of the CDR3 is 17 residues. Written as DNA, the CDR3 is TGTGCCAGCAGCTTGCCCCCGGGACAGGGGTGGACCGGGGAGCTGTTTTTT. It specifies CASSLPPGQGWTGELFF.

CDR3 coding DNA: TGCGCCAGCAGCTTACCTGATGATGTTAAGGGGTCACAAGGCGCTGAAGCTTTCTTT. Protein sequence: CASSLPDDVKGSQGAEAFF. V is TRBV5-1 and J is TRBJ1-1, with a tentative D call TRBD1 (5 bases). CDR3 length: 19 residues. Germline assignment: CDR1 SGHRS and CDR2 YFSETQ. Trimming left V 2 bases short and J 6 bases short, with 29 bases between. Full variable domain (rest looked up from reference TRBV5-1 and TRBJ1-1): KAGVTQTPRYLIKTRGQQVTLSCSPISGHRSVSWYQQTPGQGLQFLFEYFSETQRNKGNFPGRFSGRQFSNSRSEMNVSTLELGDSALYLCASSLPDDVKGSQGAEAFFGQGTRLTVV.

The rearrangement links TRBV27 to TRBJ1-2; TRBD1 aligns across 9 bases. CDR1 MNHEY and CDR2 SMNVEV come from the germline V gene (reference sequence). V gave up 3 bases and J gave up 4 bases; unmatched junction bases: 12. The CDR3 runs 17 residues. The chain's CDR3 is CASSFLDRGNFRYGYTF. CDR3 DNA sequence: TGTGCCAGCAGTTTTCTAGACAGGGGGAATTTTCGCTATGGCTACACCTTC.

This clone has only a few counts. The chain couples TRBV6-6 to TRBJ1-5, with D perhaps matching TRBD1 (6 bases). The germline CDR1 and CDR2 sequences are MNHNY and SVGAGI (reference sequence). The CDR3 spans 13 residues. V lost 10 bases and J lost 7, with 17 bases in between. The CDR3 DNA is TGTGCCACCTCCCAAGGGGGTGGGCAGCCCCAGCATTTT. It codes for CATSQGGGQPQHF.

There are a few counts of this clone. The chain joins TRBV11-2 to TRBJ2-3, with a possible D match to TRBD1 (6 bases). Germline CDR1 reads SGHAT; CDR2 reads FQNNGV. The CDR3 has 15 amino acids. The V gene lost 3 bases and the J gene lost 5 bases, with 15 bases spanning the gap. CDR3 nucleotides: TGTGCCAGCAGCTTCTATTTGACAGGTGTAGATACGCAGTATTTT. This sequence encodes CASSFYLTGVDTQYF. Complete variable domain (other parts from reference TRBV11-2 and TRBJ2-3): EAGVAQSPRYKIIEKRQSVAFWCNPISGHATLYWYQQILGQGPKLLIQFQNNGVVDDSQLPKDRFSAERLKGVDSTLKIQPAKLEDSAVYLCASSFYLTGVDTQYFGPGTRLTVL.

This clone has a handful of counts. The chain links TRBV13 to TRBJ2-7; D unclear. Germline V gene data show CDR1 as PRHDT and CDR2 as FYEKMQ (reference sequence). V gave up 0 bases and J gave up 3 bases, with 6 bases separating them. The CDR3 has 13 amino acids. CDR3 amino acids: CASSLGTYYEQYF. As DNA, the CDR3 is TGTGCCAGCAGCTTAGGGACTTACTACGAGCAGTACTTC.

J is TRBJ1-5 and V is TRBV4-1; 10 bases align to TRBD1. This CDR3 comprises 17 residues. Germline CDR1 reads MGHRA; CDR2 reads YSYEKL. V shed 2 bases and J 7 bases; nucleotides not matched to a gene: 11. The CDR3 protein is CASSQRFTGTGVQPQHF. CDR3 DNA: TGCGCCAGCAGCCAACGTTTTACCGGGACAGGGGTACAGCCCCAGCATTTT.

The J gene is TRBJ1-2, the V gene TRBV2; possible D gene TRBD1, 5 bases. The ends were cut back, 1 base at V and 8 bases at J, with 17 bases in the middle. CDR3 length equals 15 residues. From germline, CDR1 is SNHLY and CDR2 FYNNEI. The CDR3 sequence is CASSEEKGRLGGYTF. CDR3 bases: TGTGCCAGCAGTGAAGAGAAGGGGAGGCTCGGCGGCTACACCTTC.

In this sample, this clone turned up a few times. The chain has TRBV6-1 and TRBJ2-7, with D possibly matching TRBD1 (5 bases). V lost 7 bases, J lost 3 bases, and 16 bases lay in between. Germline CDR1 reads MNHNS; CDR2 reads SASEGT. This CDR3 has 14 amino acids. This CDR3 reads CASISRTSSYEQYF. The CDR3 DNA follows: TGTGCCAGCATTTCCAGGACATCCAGCTACGAGCAGTACTTC.

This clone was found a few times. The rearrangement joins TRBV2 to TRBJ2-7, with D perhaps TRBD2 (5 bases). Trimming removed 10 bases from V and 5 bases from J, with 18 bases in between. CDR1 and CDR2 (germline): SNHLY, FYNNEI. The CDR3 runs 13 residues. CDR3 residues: CATRWGSGDEQYF. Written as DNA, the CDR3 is TGTGCCACGAGGTGGGGATCCGGGGACGAGCAGTACTTC. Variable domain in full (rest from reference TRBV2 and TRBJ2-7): EPEVTQTPSHQVTQMGQEVILRCVPISNHLYFYWYRQILGQKVEFLVSFYNNEISEKSEIFDDQFSVERPDGSNFTLKIRSTKLEDSAMYFCATRWGSGDEQYFGPGTRLTVT.

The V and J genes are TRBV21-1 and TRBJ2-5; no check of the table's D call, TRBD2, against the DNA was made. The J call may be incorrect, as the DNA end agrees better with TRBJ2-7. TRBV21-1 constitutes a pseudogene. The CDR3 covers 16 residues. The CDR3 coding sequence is TGTGCCAGCAGCAAAGCGACGACGGAGCAGAGCTACGAGCAGTACTTC. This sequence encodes CASSKATTEQSYEQYF.

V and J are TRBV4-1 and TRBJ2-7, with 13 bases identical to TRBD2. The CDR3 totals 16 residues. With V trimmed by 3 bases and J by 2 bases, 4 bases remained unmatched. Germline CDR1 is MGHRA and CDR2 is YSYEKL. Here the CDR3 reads CASSQAGTSGAYEQYF. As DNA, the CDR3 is TGCGCCAGCAGCCAGGCCGGGACTAGCGGGGCCTACGAGCAGTACTTC.

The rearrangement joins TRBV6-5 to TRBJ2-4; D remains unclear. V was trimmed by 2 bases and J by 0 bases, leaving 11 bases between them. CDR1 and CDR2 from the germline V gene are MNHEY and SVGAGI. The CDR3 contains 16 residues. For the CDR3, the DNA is TGTGCCAGCAGTTACACAGAGTTTCTAGCCAAAAACATTCAGTACTTC. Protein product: CASSYTEFLAKNIQYF.

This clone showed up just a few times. DNA of the CDR3: TGTGCCAGCAGGCCAGCGGGGATCGCTGAAGCTTTCTTT. It codes for CASRPAGIAEAFF. This rearrangement joins TRBV7-2 to TRBJ1-1, with unresolved D. The CDR3 is 13 residues long. V was trimmed by 6 bases and J by 6 bases, leaving 14 bases between them. Germline CDR1 and CDR2: SGHTA and FQGNSA.

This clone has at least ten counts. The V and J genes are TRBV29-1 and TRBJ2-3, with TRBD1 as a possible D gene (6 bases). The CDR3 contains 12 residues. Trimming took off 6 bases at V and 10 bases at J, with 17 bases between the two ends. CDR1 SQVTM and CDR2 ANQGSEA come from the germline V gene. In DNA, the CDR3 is TGCAGCGTGGCGACAGGAGTCCGGGCGCAGTATTTT. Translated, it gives CSVATGVRAQYF.

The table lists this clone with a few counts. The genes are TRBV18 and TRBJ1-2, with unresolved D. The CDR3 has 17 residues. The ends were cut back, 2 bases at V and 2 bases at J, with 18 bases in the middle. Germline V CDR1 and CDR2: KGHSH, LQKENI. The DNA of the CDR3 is TGTGCCAGCTCACCAGGGGAGGGCCTGAGGTCCAACTATGGCTACACCTTC. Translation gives CASSPGEGLRSNYGYTF.

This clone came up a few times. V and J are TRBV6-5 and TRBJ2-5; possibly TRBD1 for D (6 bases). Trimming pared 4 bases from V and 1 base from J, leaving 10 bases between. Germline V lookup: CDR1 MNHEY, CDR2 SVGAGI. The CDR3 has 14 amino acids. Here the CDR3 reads CASSLRGIQETQYF. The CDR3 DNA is TGTGCCAGCAGTTTAAGGGGGATCCAAGAGACCCAGTACTTC.

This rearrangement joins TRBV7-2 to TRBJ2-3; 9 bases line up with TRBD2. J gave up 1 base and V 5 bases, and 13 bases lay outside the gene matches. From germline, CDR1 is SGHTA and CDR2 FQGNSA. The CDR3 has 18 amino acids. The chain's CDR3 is CASSLQAGGPQGTDTQYF. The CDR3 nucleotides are TGTGCCAGCAGCCTACAGGCGGGGGGGCCTCAAGGCACAGATACGCAGTATTTT.

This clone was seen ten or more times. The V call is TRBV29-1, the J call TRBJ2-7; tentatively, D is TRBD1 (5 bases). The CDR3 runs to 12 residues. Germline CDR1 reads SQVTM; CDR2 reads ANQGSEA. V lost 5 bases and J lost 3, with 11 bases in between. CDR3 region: CSVRTGIYEQYF. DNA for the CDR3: TGCAGCGTTCGAACAGGTATCTACGAGCAGTACTTC.